Following are 19 T cell receptor beta chains from one sample sequenced in a study of T cells in narcolepsy. Produced via immunoSEQ multiplex PCR; TCRdb's table is partial and in-frame only. The table shows about 34,000 clones, with 80% to 85% occurring only once. The sequencing input was CD45RA- memory CD4+ T cells from PBMCs. The receptors originated from a human donor with narcolepsy.

The rearrangement links TRBV7-6 to TRBJ1-3, with D unresolved. The length of the CDR3 is 13 residues. V was pared by 3 bases and J by 4 bases, with 7 bases between. Germline CDR1 reads SGHVS; CDR2 reads FNYEAQ. CDR3 amino acids: CASSFSGGNTIYF. DNA of the CDR3: TGTGCCAGCAGCTTTTCTGGGGGAAACACCATATATTTT.

The chain employs TRBV7-3 and TRBJ2-6, with D possibly matching TRBD2 (5 bases). This CDR3 contains 16 residues. Trimming took off 5 bases at V and 0 bases at J, with 11 bases between the two ends. Germline assignment: CDR1 SGHTA and CDR2 FQGTGA. The CDR3 protein is CASSADLASGANVLTF. As DNA, the CDR3 is TGTGCCAGCAGCGCGGACTTAGCCTCTGGGGCCAACGTCCTGACTTTC.

The count of this clone is one. The V and J genes are TRBV7-2 and TRBJ2-2; tentative D call: TRBD1 (5 bases). Per germline, CDR1 SGHTA and CDR2 FQGNSA. V was cut by 6 bases and J by 4 bases, with 12 bases left in between. This CDR3 has 14 amino acids. CDR3 bases: TGTGCCAGCAGGGGGCAGGGCGGCACCGGGGAGCTGTTTTTT. Encoded protein: CASRGQGGTGELFF.

The gene calls are TRBV7-2 and TRBJ1-5; possible D gene TRBD1, 6 bases. The V and J ends lost 3 bases and 4 bases respectively, with 13 bases between them. From germline, CDR1 is SGHTA and CDR2 FQGNSA. This CDR3 is 15 amino acids long. The CDR3 bases are TGTGCCAGCAGCTTCCTGGGAGGGGGGAATCAGCCCCAGCATTTT. This gives the protein CASSFLGGGNQPQHF. Drawing the rest from reference TRBV7-2 and TRBJ1-5, the complete variable domain is GAGVSQSPSNKVTEKGKDVELRCDPISGHTALYWYRQSLGQGLEFLIYFQGNSAPDKSGLPSDRFSAERTGGSVSTLTIQRTQQEDSAVYLCASSFLGGGNQPQHFGDGTRLSIL.

Regarding this clone: Other DNA sequences from this sample encode an identical CDR3 as well. The chain has TRBV7-2 and TRBJ2-7; TRBD1 aligns across 9 bases. The CDR3 loop spans 14 amino acids. V was clipped by 1 base and J by 2 bases; unmatched bases: 0. Germline V gives CDR1 SGHTA, CDR2 FQGNSA. As DNA, the CDR3 is TGTGCCAGCAGCTTAGACAGGGGGCCCTACGAGCAGTACTTC. It encodes CASSLDRGPYEQYF.

The rearrangement uses TRBV7-9 and TRBJ1-4; D may be TRBD1 (6 bases). Germline lookup yields CDR1 SEHNR and CDR2 FQNEAQ (reference sequence). The V gene lost 5 bases and the J gene lost 8 bases, with 15 bases spanning the gap. This CDR3 comprises 14 residues. CDR3 in amino acids: CASSTTGSQEKLFF. CDR3 nucleotide sequence: TGTGCCAGCAGCACGACAGGCTCCCAGGAAAAACTGTTTTTT.

The genes are TRBV6-5 and TRBJ1-2; the D is unclear. V lost 4 bases and J lost 4, with 13 bases in between. Per the germline V gene, CDR1 is MNHEY and CDR2 is SVGAGI. This CDR3 has 14 amino acids. In DNA form, the CDR3 reads TGTGCCAGCAGTTTGGACGCCCGAGGCTATGGCTACACCTTC. Protein product: CASSLDARGYGYTF.

The V and J genes are TRBV19 and TRBJ1-2, with no clear D. This CDR3 spans 13 amino acids. Germline loops: CDR1 LNHDA, CDR2 SQIVND (reference sequence). Deletions cut 8 bases from V and 6 bases from J, with 16 bases between. CDR3 sequence: CASSLRRTDGYTF. The CDR3 DNA follows: TGTGCCAGTTCCTTGAGACGGACGGATGGCTACACCTTC.

V gene TRBV19 combines with J gene TRBJ1-1; 10 bases line up with TRBD1. Germline trimming cut 7 bases from V and 8 bases from J; bases unmatched to any gene: 10. The CDR3 spans 14 residues. Germline CDR1 reads LNHDA; CDR2 reads SQIVND (reference sequence). CDR3 nucleotide sequence: TGTGCCAGTAAGGGGACAGGGGCAACTTCGGAAGCTTTCTTT. This encodes CASKGTGATSEAFF.

This rearrangement joins TRBV7-9 to TRBJ1-1; no firm D call. Deletions cut 6 bases from V and 0 bases from J, with 14 bases between. From germline, CDR1 is SEHNR and CDR2 FQNEAQ (reference sequence). CDR3 length: 15 amino acids. CDR3 sequence (DNA): TGTGCCAGCAGTTTCCTGGCTTCCATGAACACTGAAGCTTTCTTT. This translates into CASSFLASMNTEAFF.

The chain couples TRBV5-8 to TRBJ2-7, with 7 bases aligning to TRBD1. CDR3 length: 16 amino acids. Trimming at V came to 4 bases and at J to 3 bases, leaving 13 bases not matched to a gene. The germline V gene has CDR1 SGHTS and CDR2 YDEGEE. The CDR3 reads CASSLQGQARLYEQYF. The CDR3 DNA is TGTGCCAGCAGCCTACAAGGACAGGCCCGTCTCTACGAGCAGTACTTC.

The chain has TRBV5-4 and TRBJ1-2; D ambiguous. CDR3 length: 15 amino acids. Germline V gives CDR1 SGHNT, CDR2 YYREEE (reference sequence). V shed 0 bases and J shed 0 bases, with 9 bases lying between them. The CDR3 is CASSLAPGPNYGYTF. In DNA form, the CDR3 reads TGTGCCAGCAGCTTGGCCCCCGGGCCTAACTATGGCTACACCTTC. The variable domain in full, with the rest retrieved from reference TRBV5-4 and TRBJ1-2, is ETGVTQSPTHLIKTRGQQVTLRCSSQSGHNTVSWYQQALGQGPQFIFQYYREEENGRGNFPPRFSGLQFPNYSSELNVNALELDDSALYLCASSLAPGPNYGYTFGSGTRLTVV.

The chain employs TRBV7-6 and TRBJ2-6; possibly TRBD2 for D (5 bases). In germline, CDR1 is SGHVS, CDR2 FNYEAQ. V was trimmed by 5 bases and J by 0 bases, leaving 14 bases between them. The CDR3 is made up of 17 amino acids. CDR3 loop: CASSPIRGLSGANVLTF. The CDR3 DNA follows: TGTGCCAGCAGCCCTATTCGAGGGCTCTCTGGGGCCAACGTCCTGACTTTC.

The chain combines TRBV7-9 with TRBJ2-7; 7 bases are shared with TRBD1. Trimming at V came to 5 bases and at J to 6 bases, leaving 10 bases not matched to a gene. Germline lookup yields CDR1 SEHNR and CDR2 FQNEAQ (reference sequence). The CDR3 has 14 amino acids. The chain's CDR3 is CASSPGTVAGEQYF. The CDR3 region has the DNA TGTGCCAGCAGCCCGGGGACAGTTGCGGGCGAGCAGTACTTC.

The gene calls are TRBV6-6 and TRBJ1-4, with D perhaps TRBD1 (6 bases). The germline CDR1 and CDR2 sequences are MNHNY and SVGAGI (reference sequence). The V end lost 6 bases, the J end lost 4 bases, and 9 bases lay between the germline ends. The CDR3 contains 13 residues. CDR3 residues: CASSGQLNEKLFF. Here the CDR3 DNA reads TGTGCCAGCAGCGGACAGCTTAATGAAAAACTGTTTTTT.

J is TRBJ2-5 and V is TRBV27, with 7 bases aligning to TRBD1. Germline V gene lookup returns CDR1 MNHEY and CDR2 SMNVEV (reference sequence). The CDR3 totals 15 residues. The trim removed 0 bases at V and 2 bases at J, leaving 3 bases unmatched. The CDR3 DNA reads as TGTGCCAGCAGTTTATCCGGACAGGCTCAAGAGACCCAGTACTTC. Its translation is CASSLSGQAQETQYF.

V usage is TRBV19 and J usage is TRBJ1-3; D unresolved. CDR1 is LNHDA and CDR2 is SQIVND in the germline V gene (reference sequence). The CDR3 covers 16 residues. Trimming took off 5 bases at V and 1 base at J, with 15 bases between the two ends. The CDR3 spells CASSLNDRRSGNTIYF. CDR3 coding DNA: TGTGCCAGTAGTCTAAACGACCGACGGTCTGGAAACACCATATATTTT.

The chain couples TRBV5-1 to TRBJ2-2; TRBD2 matches at 8 bases. The CDR3 has 16 amino acids. With V trimmed by 0 bases and J by 5 bases, 6 bases remained unmatched. CDR1 and CDR2 from the germline V gene are SGHRS and YFSETQ. CDR3 sequence reads: CASSLGTSGLTGELFF. The CDR3 DNA sequence: TGCGCCAGCAGCTTGGGAACTAGCGGACTAACCGGGGAGCTGTTTTTT.

The rearrangement uses TRBV18 and TRBJ2-1; maybe TRBD2 (6 bases). V dropped 3 bases and J dropped 7 bases, with 13 bases sitting between them. The V gene's germline CDR1 is KGHSH and CDR2 LQKENI. This CDR3 comprises 14 residues. CDR3 sequence (DNA): TGTGCCAGCTCACCGACGACTAGTGCTAATGAGCAGTTCTTC. Amino acid sequence: CASSPTTSANEQFF.